This TCR beta chain was sequenced in a study of T cell changes during pregnancy in multiple sclerosis. This clone was counted once. The CDR3 has 13 amino acids. The germline V gene encodes CDR1 SGHTA and CDR2 FQGTGA. The V and J ends lost 6 bases and 7 bases, in that order; junction bases with no gene match: 5. Here immunoSEQ multiplex PCR was the method, and the copy in TCRdb shows in-frame clones only, minus some. The data contain approximately 37,000 clones, roughly 89% of them singletons. The receptor was isolated from a female donor with multiple sclerosis, enrolled in a pregnancy study. The sample here was CD4+ T cells from peripheral blood mononuclear cells, taken in the first trimester of pregnancy. The rearrangement joins TRBV7-3 to TRBJ2-1; 8 nucleotides align to TRBD1. In nucleotides, the CDR3 is TGTGCCAGCAGTTGGAACAGGGGGAATGAGCAGTTCTTC. This translates into CASSWNRGNEQFF.